This T cell receptor beta chain was sequenced for a study of OX40 agonist ivuxolimab in advanced cancers. With respect to the entire study: Ivuxolimab was an agonistic, fully human IgG2 monoclonal antibody directed against OX40 (CD134), a costimulatory receptor. Intravenous ivuxolimab was administered to patients every 2 weeks at six dose levels: 0.01, 0.1, 0.3, 1.5, 3 and 10 mg/kg. Of the approximately 53 patients in dose escalation, about 20 had hepatocellular carcinoma, about 15 had melanoma, 9 had renal cell carcinoma and 9 had head and neck cancer. A male proportion of 70% to 90% and a mean age of approximately 61 years, ranging from 23 to 79, were recorded for the dose-escalation cohort. Patients were allowed to have had prior anti-PD-1, anti-PD-L1 or anti-CTLA-4 therapy, and 30% to 50% of the dose-escalation patients had previously received checkpoint inhibitors. Partial responses were achieved by three dose-escalation patients, of whom one had hepatocellular carcinoma and two had cutaneous melanoma. The point of sequencing TCRbeta in the periphery was to test whether ivuxolimab changed TCR sequence diversity and drove clonal T-cell expansion. The paper reports the monotherapy dose-escalation portion (N of about 56 patients) of the phase I ivuxolimab trial.

Patients with autoimmune disease history or receiving systemic immunosuppression were excluded from the trial. Peripheral blood for TCR sequencing was drawn from every dose cohort at baseline, at cycle 4 day 1 and at cycle 7 day 1. The samples were drawn from a first-in-human, open-label, multicenter phase I dose-escalation trial of ivuxolimab. Adults with locally advanced or metastatic melanoma, renal cell carcinoma, hepatocellular carcinoma or head and neck squamous cell carcinoma were enrolled in the trial. Before TCR sequencing, CD4+ T cells and CD8+ T cells were sorted from peripheral blood as separate populations. Broad study findings and their caveats: After ivuxolimab, more expanded clones were found on average in CD8+ T cells than in CD4+ T cells. Which antigens the clonally expanded peripheral T cells were specific for was not determined. At doses of 0.1 to 3.0 mg/kg, clonal expansion of both CD4+ and CD8+ blood T cells was observed from baseline to week 6. Partial responders in the 0.1-3.0 mg/kg groups had among the lowest normalized peripheral clonal expansion, especially among CD8+ T cells. Low levels of normalized T-cell clonal expansion were also shown by some nonresponding patients.

From the cysteine through the phenylalanine, the CDR3 covers 14 amino acids. Solely the CDR3 DNA is kept, with 42 bases framed from the first base. Sequences SGHNT (CDR1) and YYREEE (CDR2) are obtained from the germline V gene (reference sequence). V and J are trimmed by 0 bases and 2 bases, and the gene matches miss 2 bases of the junction. With respect to this clone: Its cognate antigen has yet to be identified. Base quality data are lacking; no much larger clone is found one base away.

To sequence the TCRbeta CDR3 region, genomic DNA was isolated from the sorted cells. TCRbeta CDR3 regions were sequenced using the immunoSEQ Assay. Drawn from immuneACCESS, this table holds only the in-frame rearrangements with V and J called that TCRdb kept. Clones are partly lost; checked studies trace under half to an unresolved V gene and leave the rest unexplained. The sample data list around 50,000 clones, and 70% to 90% of these were observed just once. 45% to 55% of the sample is taken by the ten largest. Sequencing used CD4+ or CD8+ T cells sorted from blood, obtained in a trial of the OX40 agonist ivuxolimab. The origin of this receptor is an adult with an advanced solid tumor such as melanoma, head and neck, liver or kidney cancer. The chain is encoded by TRBV5-4 joined to TRBJ2-7, with 7 bases aligning to TRBD1. CDR3 reads: CASSLGGQAYEQYF. The nucleotide sequence reads TGTGCCAGCAGCTTGGGAGGACAGGCCTACGAGCAGTACTTC.